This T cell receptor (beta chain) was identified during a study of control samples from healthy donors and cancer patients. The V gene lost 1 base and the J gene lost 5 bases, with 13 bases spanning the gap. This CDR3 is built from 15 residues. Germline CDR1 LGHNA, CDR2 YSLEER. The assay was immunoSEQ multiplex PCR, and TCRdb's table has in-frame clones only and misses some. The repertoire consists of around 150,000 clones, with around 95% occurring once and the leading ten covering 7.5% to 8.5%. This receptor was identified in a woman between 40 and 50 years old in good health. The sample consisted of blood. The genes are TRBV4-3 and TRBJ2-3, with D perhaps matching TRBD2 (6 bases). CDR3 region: CASSQAQRVKDTQYF. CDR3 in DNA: TGCGCCAGCAGCCAAGCGCAGCGGGTGAAAGATACGCAGTATTTT.